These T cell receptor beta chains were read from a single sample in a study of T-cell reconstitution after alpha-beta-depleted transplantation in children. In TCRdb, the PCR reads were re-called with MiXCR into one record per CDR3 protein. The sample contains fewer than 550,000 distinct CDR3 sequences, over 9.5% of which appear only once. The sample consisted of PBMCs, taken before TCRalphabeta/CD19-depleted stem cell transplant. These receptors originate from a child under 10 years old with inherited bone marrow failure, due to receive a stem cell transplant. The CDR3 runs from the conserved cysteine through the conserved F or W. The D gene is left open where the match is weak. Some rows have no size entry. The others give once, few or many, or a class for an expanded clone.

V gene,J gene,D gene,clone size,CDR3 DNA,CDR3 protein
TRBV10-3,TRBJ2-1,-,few,TGTGCCATCAGGGAACAGGGATCCTACAATGAGCAGTTCTTC,CAIREQGSYNEQFF
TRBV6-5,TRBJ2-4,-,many,TGTGCCAGCAGTTACTCTGTGAGCGGAAAAACCATTCAGTACTTC,CASSYSVSGKTIQYF
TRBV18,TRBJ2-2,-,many,TGTGCCAGCTCACCACCAGTCCTAGCAGGCACCGGGGAGCTGTTTTTT,CASSPPVLAGTGELFF
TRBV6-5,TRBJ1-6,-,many,TGTGCCAGCAGTTACTCGGATTCACCCCTCCACTTT,CASSYSDSPLHF
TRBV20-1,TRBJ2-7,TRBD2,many,TGCAGTGCTAGATCCCTGACTAGCGGGAGTGACGAGCAGTACTTC,CSARSLTSGSDEQYF
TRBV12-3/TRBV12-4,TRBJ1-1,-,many,TGTGCCAGCAGTTCGACAGACTACACTGAAGCTTTCTTT,CASSSTDYTEAFF
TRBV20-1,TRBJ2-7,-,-,TGCAGTGCAAACCCGGTGGGGGTTGAGTACTACGAGCAGTACTTC,CSANPVGVEYYEQYF
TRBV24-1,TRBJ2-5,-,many,TGTGCCACCAGTGGCCTATACCAAGAGACCCAGTACTTC,CATSGLYQETQYF
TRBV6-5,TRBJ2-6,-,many,TGTGCCAGCAGTTACCAAATAACTGGGGCCAACGTCCTGACTTTC,CASSYQITGANVLTF
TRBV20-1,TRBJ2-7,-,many,TGCAGTGTTAGGTACACCTACGAGCAGTACTTC,CSVRYTYEQYF
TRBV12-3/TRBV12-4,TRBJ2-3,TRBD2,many,TGTGCCAGCAGTAGAGTAGCGGGAGACAGCACAGATACGCAGTATTTT,CASSRVAGDSTDTQYF
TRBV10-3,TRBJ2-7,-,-,TGTGCCATCAGCACAGGGTGGTACGAGCAGTACTTC,CAISTGWYEQYF
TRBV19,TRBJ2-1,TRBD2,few,TGTGCCAGTAGTATGGTTCTAGCGGGAGGCAATGAGCAGTTCTTC,CASSMVLAGGNEQFF
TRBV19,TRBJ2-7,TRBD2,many,TGTGCCAGTAGTACAAACGGGGGACTAACCGCCTACGAGCAGTACTTC,CASSTNGGLTAYEQYF
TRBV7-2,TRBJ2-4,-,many,TGTGCCAGCAGCTCGAGACCACTAGCCAAAAACATTCAGTACTTC,CASSSRPLAKNIQYF
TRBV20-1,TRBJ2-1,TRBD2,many,TGCAGTGCTACCGAAGCGGGAGGTGCATACAATGAGCAGTTCTTC,CSATEAGGAYNEQFF
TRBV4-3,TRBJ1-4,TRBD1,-,TGCGCCAGCAGCCAAGAGAGGCACAGGGGAGAAAAACTGTTTTTT,CASSQERHRGEKLFF
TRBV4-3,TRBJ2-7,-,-,TGCGCCAGCAGCCAAGGGGAAGCGGTCGCCTACGAGCAGTACTTC,CASSQGEAVAYEQYF
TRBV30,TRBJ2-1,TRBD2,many,TGTGCCTGGAGTTTTAGCGGGAGTTCGTACAATGAGCAGTTCTTC,CAWSFSGSSYNEQFF
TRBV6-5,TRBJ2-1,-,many,TGTGCCAGCAGTTACTCGACAGACAATGAGCAGTTCTTC,CASSYSTDNEQFF
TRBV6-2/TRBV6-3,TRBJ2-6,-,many,TGTGCCAGCAGTTATCCTAGCACCCTGGTTGGGGCCAACGTCCTGACTTTC,CASSYPSTLVGANVLTF
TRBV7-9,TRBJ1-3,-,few,TGTGCCAGCAGCTCGCCGGGACACTTCAGCGAGCGGAACACCATATATTTT,CASSSPGHFSERNTIYF
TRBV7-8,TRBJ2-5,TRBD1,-,TGTGCCAGCAGCTCTTTGATGGGACAGGGAGAGACCCAGTACTTC,CASSSLMGQGETQYF
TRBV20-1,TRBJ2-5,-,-,TGCAGTGCCTTGGGGGTCCAAGAGACCCAGTACTTC,CSALGVQETQYF
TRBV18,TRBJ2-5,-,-,TGTGCCAGCTCACCGACAGCCGACGTAGAGACCCAGTACTTC,CASSPTADVETQYF
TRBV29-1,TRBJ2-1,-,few,TGCAGCGCAGAGCGGATGAGCTCCTACAATGAGCAGTTCTTC,CSAERMSSYNEQFF
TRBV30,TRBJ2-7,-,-,TGTGCCTGGAGCCAAACCGGACAGTTCTACGAGCAGTACTTC,CAWSQTGQFYEQYF
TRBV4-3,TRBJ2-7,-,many,TGCGCCAGCAGCCCTGAAGAGGTTTCCTACGAGCAGTACTTC,CASSPEEVSYEQYF
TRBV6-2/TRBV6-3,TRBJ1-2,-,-,TGTGCCAGCAGTTACGACAGTTCCCACCATGGCTACACCTTC,CASSYDSSHHGYTF
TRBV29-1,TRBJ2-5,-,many,TGCAGCGTTATACTGAGGGCGGGAGAGACCCAGTACTTC,CSVILRAGETQYF
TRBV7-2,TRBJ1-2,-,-,TGTGCCAGCAGCTTCGCCGCCGGGACGGGCGGAAACCTTTATGGCTACACCTTC,CASSFAAGTGGNLYGYTF
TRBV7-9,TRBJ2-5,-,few,TGTGCCAGCAGCTTGGGTCTAGAGGCGGAGACCCAGTACTTC,CASSLGLEAETQYF